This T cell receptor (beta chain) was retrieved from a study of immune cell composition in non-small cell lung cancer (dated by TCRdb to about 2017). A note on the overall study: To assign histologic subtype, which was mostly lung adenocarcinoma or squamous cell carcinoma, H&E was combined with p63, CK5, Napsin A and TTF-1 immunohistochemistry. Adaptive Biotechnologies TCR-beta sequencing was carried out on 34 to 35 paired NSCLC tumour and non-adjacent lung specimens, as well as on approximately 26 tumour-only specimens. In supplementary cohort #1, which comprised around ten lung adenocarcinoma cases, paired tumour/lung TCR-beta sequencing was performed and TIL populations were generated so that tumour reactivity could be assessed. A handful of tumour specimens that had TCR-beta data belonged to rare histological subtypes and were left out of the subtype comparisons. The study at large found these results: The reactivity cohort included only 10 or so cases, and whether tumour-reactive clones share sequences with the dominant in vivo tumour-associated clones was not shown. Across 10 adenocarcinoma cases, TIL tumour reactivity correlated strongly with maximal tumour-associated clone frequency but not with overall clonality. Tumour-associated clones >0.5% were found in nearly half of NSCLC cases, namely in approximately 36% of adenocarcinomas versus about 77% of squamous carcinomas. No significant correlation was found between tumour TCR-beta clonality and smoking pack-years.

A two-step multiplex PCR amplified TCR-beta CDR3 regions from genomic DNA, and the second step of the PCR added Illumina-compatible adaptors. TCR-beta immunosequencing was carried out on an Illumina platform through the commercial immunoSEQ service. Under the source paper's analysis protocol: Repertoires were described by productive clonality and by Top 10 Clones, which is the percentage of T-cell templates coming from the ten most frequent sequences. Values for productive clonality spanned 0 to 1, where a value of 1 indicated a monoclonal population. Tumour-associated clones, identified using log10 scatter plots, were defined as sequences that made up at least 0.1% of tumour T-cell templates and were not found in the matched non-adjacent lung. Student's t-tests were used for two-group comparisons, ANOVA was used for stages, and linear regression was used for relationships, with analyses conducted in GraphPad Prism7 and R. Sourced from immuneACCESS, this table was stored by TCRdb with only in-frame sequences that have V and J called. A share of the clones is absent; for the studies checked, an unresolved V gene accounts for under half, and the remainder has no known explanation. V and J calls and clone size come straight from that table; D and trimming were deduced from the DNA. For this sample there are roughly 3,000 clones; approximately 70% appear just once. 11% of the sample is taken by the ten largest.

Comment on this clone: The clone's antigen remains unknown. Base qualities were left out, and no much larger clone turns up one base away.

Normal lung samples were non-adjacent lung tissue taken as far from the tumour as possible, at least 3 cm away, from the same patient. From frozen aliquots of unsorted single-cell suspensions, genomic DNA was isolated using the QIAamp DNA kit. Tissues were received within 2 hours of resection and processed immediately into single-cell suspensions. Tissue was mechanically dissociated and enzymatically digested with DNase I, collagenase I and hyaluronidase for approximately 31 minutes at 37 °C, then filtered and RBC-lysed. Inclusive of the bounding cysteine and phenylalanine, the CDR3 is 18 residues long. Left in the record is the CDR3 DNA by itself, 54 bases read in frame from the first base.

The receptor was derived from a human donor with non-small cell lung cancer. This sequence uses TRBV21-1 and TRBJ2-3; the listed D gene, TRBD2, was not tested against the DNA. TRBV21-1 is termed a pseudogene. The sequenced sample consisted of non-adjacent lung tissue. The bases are TGTGCCAGCAGCAAAGTTCCCCTCGCGGGGTCTAGCACAGATACGCAGTATTTT. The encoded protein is CASSKVPLAGSSTDTQYF.